The rows below give T cell receptor beta chains drawn from one sample of a study of memory CD4+ T cells and cytomegalovirus serostatus. Repertoires were generated with immunoSEQ multiplex PCR, while TCRdb's copy carries only in-frame clones and drops some. The table records 40,000 to 55,000 clones, 76% of them present only once. The sequencing input was memory CD4+ T cells from blood. The source of these receptors is an adult in good health and CMV-seronegative. CDR3s include the opening cysteine and the closing phenylalanine or tryptophan. D genes are given only for firm matches. Rows may omit the clone size; those that give it use once, few, many or a size class.

j_call v_call clone_size d_call cdr3_nt cdr3_aa
TRBJ2-2 TRBV20-1 - - TGCAGTGCTAGGAGGGGGGAGCTGTTTTTT CSARRGELFF
TRBJ2-5 TRBV10-3 - - TGTGCCATCAGCTCTGGTCCGGGTGGCCAAGAGACCCAGTACTTC CAISSGPGGQETQYF
TRBJ2-7 TRBV15 - TRBD1 TGTGCCACCAGCAGAACAGGGGGCAGCTACGAGCAGTACTTC CATSRTGGSYEQYF
TRBJ2-7 TRBV19 - - TGTGCCAGTAGTGGGTCGGGGGCGAAAGGGGAGCAGTACTTC CASSGSGAKGEQYF
TRBJ2-5 TRBV6-6 - TRBD1 TGTGCCAGCAGCCGTGGGACAGACATTAACCAAGAGACCCAGTACTTC CASSRGTDINQETQYF
TRBJ1-1 TRBV5-5 - - TGTGCCAGCAGCTTATTCGCGAGATATGAAGCTTTCTTT CASSLFARYEAFF
TRBJ2-3 TRBV10-3 - TRBD1 TGTGCCATCAGAGAACAGGGGGCTAGCACAGATACGCAGTATTTT CAIREQGASTDTQYF
TRBJ2-4 TRBV7-2 - TRBD2 TGTGCCAGCAGCTCGGGACTAGCGGGAGCGGGCATTCAGTACTTC CASSSGLAGAGIQYF
TRBJ1-5 TRBV28 - TRBD1 TGTGCCAGCAGAACAGGGGGCACGGGCAATCAGCCCCAGCATTTT CASRTGGTGNQPQHF
TRBJ2-7 TRBV7-2 few TRBD1 TGTGCCAGCAGCTGGGACAGGGTTGAGCAGTACTTC CASSWDRVEQYF
TRBJ2-7 TRBV6-5 medium-sized TRBD2 TGTGCCAGCAGTTACTCGGGGGTAGCGGGGTACGAGCAGTACTTC CASSYSGVAGYEQYF
TRBJ2-7 TRBV28 - TRBD2 TGTGCCAGCACTTCCTTTAGCGGGGGGGTAGGGAAGCAGTACTTC CASTSFSGGVGKQYF
TRBJ2-3 TRBV7-9 - - TGTGCCAGCAGCGTATGGAGTTCTGCAGATACGCAGTATTTT CASSVWSSADTQYF
TRBJ1-2 TRBV10-3 once - TGTGCCATCAGTGATTCCGGAGGCGGCGGCTATGGCTACACCTTC CAISDSGGGGYGYTF
TRBJ1-2 TRBV19 medium-sized - TGTGCCAGTAGTATATCAGTGAACTATGGCTACACCTTC CASSISVNYGYTF
TRBJ2-1 TRBV11-1 - - TGTGCCAGCAGCTTAGATCAGGACCTAACTTACAATGAGCAGTTCTTC CASSLDQDLTYNEQFF
TRBJ2-1 TRBV7-2 once TRBD2 TGTGCCAGCAGCCAACAAGGGGCGGGGGGAAGAAATGAGCAGTTCTTC CASSQQGAGGRNEQFF
TRBJ1-1 TRBV5-4 - TRBD1 TGTGCCAGCAGCGAGGGACAGAACATGAACACTGAAGCTTTCTTT CASSEGQNMNTEAFF
TRBJ1-2 TRBV6-6 - - TGTGCCAGCAAAGGGCCCTATGGCTACACCTTC CASKGPYGYTF
TRBJ2-5 TRBV5-1 - TRBD2 TGCGCCAGCAGTTGGGAGGGGTACCAAGAGACCCAGTACTTC CASSWEGYQETQYF
TRBJ2-1 TRBV7-3 - TRBD2 TGTGCCAGCAGCTTAGCGGGGGGGCGTAAAGAGCAGTTCTTC CASSLAGGRKEQFF
TRBJ1-4 TRBV11-2 - TRBD1 TGTGCCAGCAGCCCCTCGACAGGGGGCCGGGAAAAACTGTTTTTT CASSPSTGGREKLFF
TRBJ2-3 TRBV2 - - TGTGCCAGCAGTGCTCAGAAGGCAGATACGCAGTATTTT CASSAQKADTQYF
TRBJ1-6 TRBV4-1 once TRBD1 TGCGCCAGCAGCCAAGATGAGGGGGCGCGGTCACCCCTCCACTTT CASSQDEGARSPLHF
TRBJ2-3 TRBV5-1 - - TGCGCCAGCAGCTTGGACGGCAGGAATGGAGATACGCAGTATTTT CASSLDGRNGDTQYF
TRBJ1-3 TRBV2 - TRBD1 TGTGCCAGCAGTGAAGTAAGAGGACAGGGGGTCTTGAAAAACACCATATATTTT CASSEVRGQGVLKNTIYF
TRBJ1-4 TRBV9 - - TGTGCCAGCAGCGTAGGTCTGGAACGGGGGGAAAAACTGTTTTTT CASSVGLERGEKLFF
TRBJ2-2 TRBV7-9 once TRBD2 TGTGCCCCCGAGCGGGGGTGGAACACCGGGGAGCTGTTTTTT CAPERGWNTGELFF
TRBJ2-5 TRBV9 - - TGTGCCAGCAGCAATCCCCGGGGGGCCGGGGAGACCCAGTACTTC CASSNPRGAGETQYF
TRBJ2-3 TRBV30 - TRBD2 TGTGCCTGGAGTGTAACTAGCGGGGGAAACACAGATACGCAGTATTTT CAWSVTSGGNTDTQYF
TRBJ1-2 TRBV4-1 few TRBD1 TGCGCCAGCAGTGGGACAGGGGGCGACTATGGCTACACCTTC CASSGTGGDYGYTF
TRBJ1-1 TRBV2 - - TGTGCCAGCAGCGCCGTCCCGGGACATATGAACACTGAAGCTTTCTTT CASSAVPGHMNTEAFF
TRBJ2-1 TRBV2 few - TGTGCCAGCAGTCCCGAAATCCCAAACAATGAGCAGTTCTTC CASSPEIPNNEQFF
TRBJ1-2 TRBV11-1 - - TGTGCCAGCAGCTTAGGAGGTGATGGCTACACCTTC CASSLGGDGYTF
TRBJ1-4 TRBV11-2 few - TGTGCCAGCAGCCCCATGTACGATGAAAAACTGTTTTTT CASSPMYDEKLFF
TRBJ1-3 TRBV7-6 few - TGTGCCAGCAGCTTAATGGGGACCCGAAACACCATATATTTT CASSLMGTRNTIYF
TRBJ2-5 TRBV27 - TRBD1 TGTGCCAGCAGCCCAGATGGGACAGGGAACCCAGAGACCCAGTACTTC CASSPDGTGNPETQYF
TRBJ2-1 TRBV9 - - TGTGCCAGCAGCGTAGGATGGGGTTCCTACAATGAGCAGTTCTTC CASSVGWGSYNEQFF
TRBJ2-7 TRBV30 - - TGTGCCTGGAGTACCCCAGGGTCCTACGAGCAGTACTTC CAWSTPGSYEQYF
TRBJ1-2 TRBV28 - - TGTGCCAGCAGTTTGGGAGGGGCGCACAACTATGGCTACACCTTC CASSLGGAHNYGYTF
TRBJ1-3 TRBV5-1 - TRBD1 TGCGCCAGCAGCTTGGGGGGACAGGGATCTGGAAACACCATATATTTT CASSLGGQGSGNTIYF
TRBJ2-1 TRBV6-5 - TRBD2 TGTGCCAGCAGCCCCGAGCGGGGGTCTAACAATGAGCAGTTCTTC CASSPERGSNNEQFF
TRBJ1-2 TRBV9 - - TGTGCCAGCTCCTCAGGGGTGCACTATGGCTACACCTTC CASSSGVHYGYTF
TRBJ1-1 TRBV9 - - TGTGCCAGCAGCCCCCGGGGGGGGAACACTGAAGCTTTCTTT CASSPRGGNTEAFF
TRBJ1-4 TRBV7-9 - - TGTGCCAGCAGCCCCGGAAGGAGGGGTACCTCGGATGAAAAACTGTTTTTT CASSPGRRGTSDEKLFF
TRBJ1-2 TRBV6-5 - TRBD1 TGTGCCAGCAGCACCGACAGGGGGCTTGTTGGCTACACCTTC CASSTDRGLVGYTF
TRBJ1-6 TRBV14 - - TGTGCCAGCAGCCAAGGACTCCGGGGCCGCTCACCCCTCCACTTT CASSQGLRGRSPLHF
TRBJ2-5 TRBV19 - TRBD2 TGTGCCAGTAGTGTCACTAGCGTGGGAGAGACCCAGTACTTC CASSVTSVGETQYF
TRBJ2-5 TRBV7-9 - - TGTGCCAGCGATTTTGGGGAGATGGTTCAAGAGACCCAGTACTTC CASDFGEMVQETQYF
TRBJ2-7 TRBV29-1 - TRBD1 TGCAGCGGTGGGCTGGGACAGGGTTACGAGCAGTACTTC CSGGLGQGYEQYF
TRBJ1-2 TRBV28 - - TGTGCCAGCAGGCCGGGCGGCTATGGCTACACCTTC CASRPGGYGYTF
TRBJ1-6 TRBV7-8 - - TGTGCCAGCAGCCGTAGGTCCCACGTCAATTCACCCCTCCACTTT CASSRRSHVNSPLHF